What follows describes a single TCR beta chain. The antigen remains unidentified. This CDR3 has 16 residues. Germline V CDR1 and CDR2: MNHEY, SVGAGI. V was cut by 2 bases and J by 0 bases, with 14 bases left in between. This sample is drawn from a study of human versus mouse CDR3 diversity and MHC coevolution. At the level of the study: Valid reads per sample ranged from roughly 5.5 x 10^6 to 1.8 x 10^7. Overall study findings and caveats: Mice had fewer CDR3 deletions and insertions than humans on average. Most of the three human donors had the lowest clonal inequality. Some 1.5 million TCR beta clonotypes were estimated for humans, the largest repertoire.

The method was immunoSEQ multiplex PCR; TCRdb's version includes in-frame clones alone and lacks a portion of them. The sample carries about 81,000 clones, approximately 92% recorded once. This sequence joins TRBV6-5 and TRBJ2-7; tentative D call: TRBD1 (6 bases). The clonotype was recovered from a person aged 25 to 75 in good health. Source material: naive CD4+ T cells from blood. Subset meaning: CD45RO-negative CD62L-positive naive CD4 T cells. CDR3 coding DNA: TGTGCCAGCAGTTACGGGCAGGGGCTCAGCTCCTACGAGCAGTACTTC. As protein: CASSYGQGLSSYEQYF.